The 4 T cell receptor beta chains reported below all come from one sample, sequenced in a study of cytomegalovirus exposure and HLA in healthy donors. Assay used: immunoSEQ multiplex PCR; TCRdb lists only in-frame clones, some missing. The table shows around 220,000 clones, with roughly 84% occurring only once. The sample consisted of PBMCs. The receptors derive from a woman aged 25 to 39 in good health and CMV-seropositive.

This chain joins TRBV10-3 and TRBJ2-7; possibly TRBD1 for D (6 bases). Per the germline V gene, CDR1 is ENHRY and CDR2 is SYGVKD. This CDR3 spans 15 amino acids. The V end was cut by 4 bases, the J end by 6 bases, with 19 bases between. The CDR3: CAISASFRQGTEQYF. In nucleotides, the CDR3 is TGTGCCATCAGTGCCTCATTTAGGCAGGGGACCGAGCAGTACTTC.

This rearrangement joins TRBV7-3 to TRBJ2-7; no clear D gene. This CDR3 region has 14 residues. Trimming shortened V by 2 bases and J by 3 bases, and 11 bases separated the two germline ends. CDR1 and CDR2 (germline): SGHTA, FQGTGA. The CDR3 bases are TGTGCCAGCAGCTTAGGTGTGGGAAACTACGAGCAGTACTTC. Amino acid sequence: CASSLGVGNYEQYF.

A word on this clone: This CDR3 is also generated by other DNA sequences in the sample. This chain joins TRBV9 and TRBJ2-7; possibly TRBD2 for D (5 bases). Germline CDR1 is SGDLS and CDR2 is YYNGEE. CDR3 size: 12 residues. V shed 4 bases and J shed 2 bases, with 7 bases lying between them. CDR3 region: CASSPGAYEQYF. DNA of the CDR3: TGTGCCAGCAGCCCCGGGGCCTACGAGCAGTACTTC. The entire variable domain, with the rest obtained from reference TRBV9 and TRBJ2-7, is as follows: DSGVTQTPKHLITATGQRVTLRCSPRSGDLSVYWYQQSLDQGLQFLIQYYNGEERAKGNILERFSAQQFPDLHSELNLSSLELGDSALYFCASSPGAYEQYFGPGTRLTVT.

V usage is TRBV4-1 and J usage is TRBJ1-5, with a weak D call TRBD1 (5 bases). With 1 base removed from V and 1 base from J, the gap between germline ends came to 14 bases. CDR3 length equals 17 residues. Germline V lookup: CDR1 MGHRA, CDR2 YSYEKL. The CDR3 bases are TGCGCCAGCAGCCAAGTGGGGGAAAGGTTAAGCAATCAGCCCCAGCATTTT. This codes for CASSQVGERLSNQPQHF.